The source of this TCR beta chain is a study of OX40 agonist ivuxolimab in advanced cancers. Study-wide findings and caveats: The mean number of expanded clones was higher in CD8+ T cells than in CD4+.

Individuals having autoimmune disease history or systemic immunosuppression were not enrolled. Sampled blood was obtained at baseline, cycle 4 day 1, and cycle 7 day 1. Concerning this clone: Its specificity is not known.

V was clipped by 7 bases and J by 5 bases; unmatched bases: 18. This CDR3 contains 17 residues. Looked up from germline, CDR1 is LGHNT and CDR2 is FRNRAP. The repertoire was sequenced with immunoSEQ multiplex PCR; TCRdb's copy has only in-frame clones and lacks some. Among approximately 45,000 clones, 80% were seen once, and the ten largest hold 4% to 4.5%. The sequence derives from an adult with an advanced solid tumor such as melanoma, head and neck, liver or kidney cancer. The rearrangement joins TRBV12-5 to TRBJ2-5; 8 bases are a match to TRBD2. The material sequenced was CD4+ or CD8+ T cells sorted from blood, taken in a trial of the OX40 agonist ivuxolimab. This chain's CDR3 is CASARGSASGLWETQYF. The CDR3, as DNA: TGTGCTAGTGCCCGTGGTTCGGCTAGCGGGCTTTGGGAGACCCAGTACTTC.